The clone carrying this TCR beta chain was detected ten times or more. The source of the sample is a study of early T cells in non-severe SARS-CoV-2 infection. MiXCR, run by TCRdb on the 5' RACE reads, gives a single entry per CDR3 protein. The sample lists about 63,000 distinct CDR3 sequences; over 10% were seen once. The V and J ends lost 8 bases and 4 bases respectively, with 12 bases between them. The germline V gene encodes CDR1 LGHDT and CDR2 YNNKEL (reference sequence). This CDR3 contains 13 residues. The sample taken for sequencing was whole blood. This chain joins TRBV3-1 and TRBJ1-3; possibly TRBD1 for D (6 bases). This TCR was recovered from an adult who was a healthcare worker with PCR-confirmed SARS-CoV-2 infection or an uninfected control (not recorded which). As DNA, the CDR3 is TGTGCCAGCTCCACAGGGATAGGAAACACCATATATTTT. Encoded protein: CASSTGIGNTIYF. Drawing the rest from reference TRBV3-1 and TRBJ1-3, the complete variable domain is DTAVSQTPKYLVTQMGNDKSIKCEQNLGHDTMYWYKQDSKKFLKIMFSYNNKELIINETVPNRFSPKSPDKAHLNLHINSLELGDSAVYFCASSTGIGNTIYFGEGSWLTVV.